The 23 T cell receptor beta chains below come from one sample, sequenced in a study of CXCR3-negative and CXCR3-positive naive CD8 T cells. These receptors lack a known antigen. The TRB libraries of cDNA were built by UMI-labeled 5' RACE. From the 5' RACE reads, TCRdb lists one entry per CDR3 protein and no DNA. This table holds 84,000 or so distinct CDR3 sequences. Whole-study findings and limits: Naive CXCR3-positive cells had TRB CDR3s more hydrophobic than those of CXCR3-negative naive cells.

What was sequenced was naive CXCR3+ CD8+ T cells from blood. Subset in this sample: CD45RO-CCR7+CD27+CD95- naive CD8+ T cells expressing CXCR3 (TNR3+). The receptors stem from a human donor in good health. Some clones in this sample may be carry-over from other donors' samples.

This sequence joins TRBV5-4 and TRBJ1-1. Germline CDR1 is SGHNT and CDR2 is YYREEE (reference sequence). The CDR3 runs to 12 residues. Here the CDR3 reads CASSLIASEAFF. Full variable domain (rest looked up from reference TRBV5-4 and TRBJ1-1): ETGVTQSPTHLIKTRGQQVTLRCSSQSGHNTVSWYQQALGQGPQFIFQYYREEENGRGNFPPRFSGLQFPNYSSELNVNALELDDSALYLCASSLIASEAFFGQGTRLTVV.

The chain has TRBV15 and TRBJ2-1. Germline V lookup: CDR1 LNHNV, CDR2 YYDKDF (reference sequence). CDR3 length equals 15 residues. The CDR3 spells CATSIRRSSYNEQFF.

This sequence joins TRBV24-1 and TRBJ2-2. The CDR3 sequence is 14 residues long. Germline CDR1 reads KGHDR; CDR2 reads SFDVKD. The CDR3: CATSDRPNTGELFF.

The chain joins TRBV7-9 to TRBJ1-4; TCRdb lists TRBD1, though no DNA is available to test this call. The germline V gene has CDR1 SEHNR and CDR2 FQNEAQ (reference sequence). CDR3 size: 16 residues. The CDR3 here is CASSLIPQGSNEKLFF.

V is TRBV14 and J is TRBJ2-1. The V gene's germline CDR1 is SGHDN and CDR2 FVKESK. The CDR3 extends over 15 amino acids. CDR3 residues: CASSQEASQINEQFF.

The J gene is TRBJ2-2, the V gene TRBV6-4; with no DNA, the TCRdb D assignment of TRBD1 cannot be verified. CDR3 length: 13 residues. The germline gives CDR1 MRHNA, CDR2 SNTAGT. This CDR3 reads CASSEGDTGELFF.

V and J are TRBV28 and TRBJ2-1; no DNA is available, so the TRBD2 call from TCRdb remains unchecked. Germline CDR1 is MDHEN and CDR2 is SYDVKM. CDR3 length equals 16 residues. The CDR3 spells CASSLETSGSRDEQFF.

The genes are TRBV18 and TRBJ2-3. The germline CDR1 and CDR2 sequences are KGHSH and LQKENI. CDR3 length: 14 amino acids. The CDR3 protein is CASSPRDTTDTQYF.

V and J are TRBV10-2 and TRBJ2-5; TCRdb selects TRBD2, and the lack of DNA leaves this call unchecked. The germline gives CDR1 WSHSY, CDR2 SAAADI. The CDR3 sequence is 14 residues long. The CDR3 spells CASTSGEFQETQYF.

V gene TRBV28 combines with J gene TRBJ2-7; TCRdb indicates TRBD1, and absent DNA this call remains unverified. The V gene's germline CDR1 is MDHEN and CDR2 SYDVKM. CDR3 length equals 14 residues. The CDR3 spells CASSFVRVMDEQYF.

V is TRBV7-9 and J is TRBJ2-3; the TCRdb D gene call, TRBD1, has no DNA to confirm it. The CDR3 length is 14 residues. Per germline, CDR1 SEHNR and CDR2 FQNEAQ (reference sequence). The CDR3 reads CASSSVRGADTQYF.

This chain joins TRBV20-1 and TRBJ2-1. Germline V gene lookup returns CDR1 DFQATT and CDR2 SNEGSKA (reference sequence). This CDR3 has 13 residues. This CDR3 reads CSARNPSEHEQFF.

This sequence joins TRBV3-1 and TRBJ2-4; the TCRdb D gene call, TRBD1, has no DNA to confirm it. The CDR3 covers 19 residues. Per germline, CDR1 LGHDT and CDR2 YNNKEL (reference sequence). The CDR3 reads CASSQGSRGPPWAKNIQYF. Using reference TRBV3-1 and TRBJ2-4 for the parts outside the CDR3, the full variable domain is DTAVSQTPKYLVTQMGNDKSIKCEQNLGHDTMYWYKQDSKKFLKIMFSYNNKELIINETVPNRFSPKSPDKAHLNLHINSLELGDSAVYFCASSQGSRGPPWAKNIQYFGAGTRLSVL.

The gene calls are TRBV6-2 or TRBV6-3 and TRBJ2-7. There are 11 residues in the CDR3. The germline V gene has CDR1 MNHEY and CDR2 SVGEGT. CDR3 in amino acids: CASSYTYEQYF.

The chain uses TRBV20-1 and TRBJ1-6; TCRdb outputs TRBD1, but without DNA this stays unchecked. The germline CDR1 and CDR2 sequences are DFQATT and SNEGSKA (reference sequence). There are 15 residues in the CDR3. CDR3 loop: CSAPAGRGGNSPLHF.

The genes are TRBV20-1 and TRBJ2-2; TCRdb returns TRBD1, unconfirmable since there is no DNA. There are 18 residues in the CDR3. CDR1 is DFQATT, CDR2 SNEGSKA, per germline (reference sequence). The CDR3 sequence: CSARDLKRGLTNTGELFF.

This chain links TRBV29-1 with TRBJ2-7; TCRdb reports TRBD1, a call that lacks DNA to check it against. Germline V gene sequence: CDR1 SQVTM, CDR2 ANQGSEA. The CDR3 has 12 residues. The CDR3 loop is CSGTTGDTEQYF.

The V and J genes are TRBV29-1 and TRBJ2-2; TCRdb reports TRBD2, a call that lacks DNA to check it against. Germline lookup yields CDR1 SQVTM and CDR2 ANQGSEA. CDR3 length: 17 residues. The chain's CDR3 is CSVYPRGPSLDTGELFF.

This rearrangement joins TRBV5-1 to TRBJ2-7; TCRdb outputs TRBD2, but without DNA this stays unchecked. There are 16 residues in the CDR3. Germline V gene data show CDR1 as SGHRS and CDR2 as YFSETQ. The CDR3 spells CASTLTGLAATYEQYF.

The chain joins TRBV6-4 to TRBJ2-6. Germline V gene sequence: CDR1 MRHNA, CDR2 SNTAGT. The CDR3 totals 15 residues. CDR3 protein: CASSEEHSGANVLTF.

The V gene is TRBV5-1, the J gene TRBJ2-1; absent DNA, TCRdb's TRBD1 call cannot be checked. The germline V gene has CDR1 SGHRS and CDR2 YFSETQ. The CDR3 length is 12 residues. CDR3 protein: CASSVSGAVEFF.

The chain is built from TRBV7-2 and TRBJ2-7; lacking DNA, the TRBD2 call made by TCRdb goes unchecked. From germline, CDR1 is SGHTA and CDR2 FQGNSA. There are 17 residues in the CDR3. CDR3 loop: CASSATPQRLSFYEQYF.

This chain links TRBV20-1 with TRBJ2-7; TCRdb designates TRBD1, a call that cannot be tested without DNA. CDR1 and CDR2 (germline): DFQATT, SNEGSKA (reference sequence). This CDR3 is built from 13 residues. The CDR3: CSAKQGAGYEQYF.